This T cell receptor beta chain comes out of a study of blood T cell repertoires in COVID-19. As for the study in general: The origin of the acute and convalescent COVID-19 samples was the United States, Italy and Spain.

The CDR3 is made up of 17 amino acids. J was trimmed by 2 bases and V by 3 bases; bases with no gene match: 10. CDR1 is LNHNV and CDR2 is YYDKDF in the germline V gene (reference sequence). This table comes from immunoSEQ multiplex PCR, and its TCRdb copy is limited to in-frame clones, with some not included. The sample holds about 180,000 clones; under 85% are singletons and the top ten take approximately 7.1%. The chain joins TRBV15 to TRBJ1-5; TRBD1 aligns across 7 bases. What was sequenced was peripheral blood. The sequence was collected from a human donor in a cohort sampled during active COVID-19. CDR3: CATSRGDREWGNQPQHF. The CDR3 DNA is TGTGCCACCAGCAGGGGCGACAGGGAATGGGGCAATCAGCCCCAGCATTTT.